This is a list of T cell receptor beta chains from one sample in a study of Tregs in tolerant kidney transplant recipients. The method was immunoSEQ multiplex PCR; TCRdb's version includes in-frame clones alone and lacks a portion of them. The data show 40,000 to 50,000 clones, roughly 89% seen once. Material: CD8+ T cells from blood (PBMCs), obtained 12 months after the transplant. These receptors were obtained from a human patient who received a combined kidney and bone marrow transplant. The graft donor may have contributed some T cells. CDR3s include the opening cysteine and the closing phenylalanine or tryptophan. Each record gives: clone size, J gene, D gene, V gene, CDR3 protein, CDR3 DNA. The D gene is left open where the match is weak. Size is omitted from some rows. Given values are once, few, many or a class for expanded clones.

once | TRBJ1-6 | - | TRBV9 | CASSLLGTDNSPLHF | TGTGCCAGCAGCTTACTAGGAACGGATAATTCCCCCCTCCACTTT
- | TRBJ2-7 | TRBD1 | TRBV27 | CASSLARGLSTYEQYF | TGTGCCAGCAGTTTAGCGAGGGGGCTAAGCACCTACGAGCAGTACTTC
- | TRBJ1-1 | - | TRBV7-6 | CASSLQRGWGTEAFF | TGTGCCAGCAGCCTCCAAAGGGGATGGGGCACTGAAGCTTTCTTT
- | TRBJ2-5 | - | TRBV7-8 | CASLGLYGETQYF | TGTGCCAGCCTAGGACTGTACGGCGAGACCCAGTACTTC
- | TRBJ1-5 | - | TRBV27 | CASSFAGGNQPQHF | TGTGCCAGCAGTTTCGCAGGGGGCAATCAGCCCCAGCATTTT
- | TRBJ2-3 | - | TRBV9 | CASSVYKRATDTQYF | TGTGCCAGCAGCGTATATAAGCGGGCCACAGATACGCAGTATTTT
- | TRBJ2-7 | TRBD1 | TRBV30 | CACNDRESYEQYF | TGTGCCTGCAACGACAGGGAATCCTACGAGCAGTACTTC
medium-sized | TRBJ1-2 | - | TRBV7-9 | CASSLDNQAPHGYTF | TGTGCCAGCAGCTTAGATAATCAGGCCCCACATGGCTACACCTTC
few | TRBJ2-1 | - | TRBV27 | CASRSQDTYNEQFF | TGTGCCAGCAGGAGCCAGGATACCTACAATGAGCAGTTCTTC
- | TRBJ2-2 | - | TRBV7-6 | CASSFRLALASNTGELFF | TGTGCCAGCAGCTTCCGGCTAGCCTTAGCTTCGAACACCGGGGAGCTGTTTTTT